This paragraph reports one T cell receptor beta chain. The sample belongs to a study of blood T cell repertoires in COVID-19. Study overall: Collection of acute and convalescent COVID-19 samples took place in the United States, Italy and Spain. PBMCs, B-cell-depleted T cells, or T cells were the source of the cDNA or gDNA that made up the material.

The germline V gene has CDR1 MNHNS and CDR2 SASEGT. The length of the CDR3 is 14 residues. V lost 3 bases and J lost 12, with 18 bases in between. Per the original methods: The assay estimated nucleated cells by amplifying reference gene primers. Some clones are missing from TCRdb's copy, which holds only in-frame ones; the method was immunoSEQ multiplex PCR. The V and J calls and the clone size are those of that table, but D and trimming were determined from the DNA. This table has some 120,000 clones, about 88% appearing once. Sequencing was carried out using peripheral blood. The chain recombines TRBV6-1 with TRBJ2-1; D may be TRBD1 (6 bases). The clonotype comes from a woman over 75 with acute or convalescent COVID-19. The CDR3 spells CASSDRRRTDLQFF. The CDR3, as DNA: TGTGCCAGCAGTGACAGACGGAGGACAGATCTGCAGTTCTTC.